The 20 T cell receptor beta chains below all came from one sample that was sequenced in a study of T cells in Graves' hyperthyroidism and ophthalmopathy. TCR beta CDR3 regions were amplified from RNA transcripts. HTBI primers were employed in a first-round RT-PCR of the TCR CDR3. Via MiXCR, TCRdb re-called the multiplex PCR reads, giving one row per CDR3 protein. The sample has around 480,000 distinct CDR3 sequences; approximately 15% are singletons. The sequenced sample was blood. The source is a woman aged 18-29 years with Graves' hyperthyroidism.

This clonotype was detected many times. V is TRBV11-3 and J is TRBJ1-6; unclear D gene. V lost 5 bases to trimming and J lost 10 bases, with 12 bases between them. From germline, CDR1 is SGHNT and CDR2 YENEEA. The CDR3 is 13 residues long. DNA for the CDR3: TGTGCCAGCAGCCCGCTCCTCGGATCACCCCTCCACTTT. Protein product: CASSPLLGSPLHF.

The chain joins TRBV9 to TRBJ2-1; 12 bases line up with TRBD2. Trimming took 4 bases from V and 4 from J; bases not matched to a gene: 6. This CDR3 spans 16 amino acids. From germline, CDR1 is SGDLS and CDR2 YYNGEE. CDR3 coding DNA: TGTGCCAGCAGCTCGAGGCTAGCGGGAGGGTACAATGAGCAGTTCTTC. This gives the protein CASSSRLAGGYNEQFF.

This clonotype was found a few times. V is TRBV6-1 and J is TRBJ2-7, with 8 bases fitting TRBD1. Losses at the gene ends were 5 bases for V and 2 bases for J; bases not matched to a gene: 11. CDR1 and CDR2 from the germline V gene are MNHNS and SASEGT. The CDR3 length is 16 residues. CDR3 protein: CASSSPNRGVPYEQYF. Here the CDR3 DNA reads TGTGCCAGCAGTTCTCCGAACAGGGGGGTCCCCTACGAGCAGTACTTC.

This clonotype was detected ten times or more. The rearrangement uses TRBV5-6 and TRBJ2-2, with D perhaps given as TRBD1 or TRBD2 (5 bases each). Germline loops: CDR1 SGHDT, CDR2 YYEEEE. The CDR3 has 13 residues. Trimming shortened V by 4 bases and J by 6 bases, and 10 bases separated the two germline ends. CDR3 amino acids: CASSELGAGELFF. CDR3 DNA sequence: TGTGCCAGCAGCGAACTAGGGGCCGGGGAGCTGTTTTTT.

This clonotype turned up a few times. The gene calls are TRBV25-1 and TRBJ2-5, with 13 positions matching TRBD2. The CDR3 length is 12 residues. After removal of 8 bases from V and 12 bases from J, the junction contained 6 bases not matched to a gene. CDR1 is MGHDK and CDR2 is SYGVNS in the germline V gene. The chain's CDR3 is CASRGLAGTEYF. The DNA of the CDR3 is TGTGCCAGCCGGGGACTAGCGGGAACGGAGTACTTC. The variable domain in full, completed from reference TRBV25-1 and TRBJ2-5, reads EADIYQTPRYLVIGTGKKITLECSQTMGHDKMYWYQQDPGMELHLIHYSYGVNSTEKGDLSSESTVSRIRTEHFPLTLESARPSHTSQYLCASRGLAGTEYFGPGTRLLVL.

This clonotype was detected many times. The rearrangement joins TRBV6-1 to TRBJ2-5; 7 positions agree with TRBD1. J gave up 1 base and V 5 bases, and 7 bases lay outside the gene matches. Germline CDR1 MNHNS, CDR2 SASEGT. The CDR3 runs 15 residues. CDR3 coding DNA: TGTGCCAGCAGTTTAATACAGGGGACCCAAGAGACCCAGTACTTC. Protein sequence: CASSLIQGTQETQYF.

This clonotype came up many times. This chain uses TRBV10-3 with TRBJ2-5, with 7 bases lining up with TRBD2. With 8 bases clipped from V and 4 bases from J, the junction kept 13 bases outside the gene matches. CDR3 length: 15 residues. Germline CDR1 ENHRY, CDR2 SYGVKD. CDR3 loop: CAISGGSRFGETQYF. The CDR3 DNA sequence: TGTGCCATCTCAGGCGGGAGTCGTTTCGGAGAGACCCAGTACTTC.

This clonotype was detected ten times or more. This sequence joins TRBV13 and TRBJ2-2, with D perhaps matching TRBD2 (6 bases). V shed 3 bases and J shed 1 base, with 15 bases lying between them. CDR1 PRHDT and CDR2 FYEKMQ come from the germline V gene (reference sequence). This CDR3 is 17 amino acids long. CDR3 coding DNA: TGTGCCAGCAGCTTTAATTTTGGGACTCAGAACACCGGGGAGCTGTTTTTT. This codes for CASSFNFGTQNTGELFF. Based on the CDR3 plus reference TRBV13 and TRBJ2-2, the full variable domain is AAGVIQSPRHLIKEKRETATLKCYPIPRHDTVYWYQQGPGQDPQFLISFYEKMQSDKGSIPDRFSAQQFSDYHSELNMSSLELGDSALYFCASSFNFGTQNTGELFFGEGSRLTVL.

This clonotype showed up many times. The CDR3 loop reads CASSQGSTTSNQPQHF. CDR3 DNA sequence: TGTGCCAGCAGCCAAGGATCTACAACGAGCAATCAGCCCCAGCATTTT. The J gene is TRBJ1-5, the V gene TRBV3-1; D unresolved. Trimming took off 1 base at V and 1 base at J, with 11 bases between the two ends. The CDR3 totals 16 residues. Germline CDR1 LGHDT, CDR2 YNNKEL (reference sequence). Full variable domain (outside the CDR3, taken from reference TRBV3-1 and TRBJ1-5): DTAVSQTPKYLVTQMGNDKSIKCEQNLGHDTMYWYKQDSKKFLKIMFSYNNKELIINETVPNRFSPKSPDKAHLNLHINSLELGDSAVYFCASSQGSTTSNQPQHFGDGTRLSIL.

The rearrangement joins TRBV20-1 to TRBJ2-7; D might be TRBD2 (5 bases). Trimming left V 5 bases short and J 3 bases short, with 17 bases between. Germline V lookup: CDR1 DFQATT, CDR2 SNEGSKA (reference sequence). The CDR3 covers 14 residues. The CDR3 DNA reads as TGCAGTGCTGTAGCGATTCTAAATTTCTACGAGCAGTACTTC. It yields the protein CSAVAILNFYEQYF.

This clonotype came up many times. J is TRBJ1-2 and V is TRBV7-8; D unresolved. With 3 bases removed from V and 1 base from J, the gap between germline ends came to 12 bases. Germline V lookup: CDR1 SGHVS, CDR2 FQNEAQ. This CDR3 has 15 residues. The CDR3 loop reads CASSLLGGLNYGYTF. CDR3 bases: TGTGCCAGCAGCTTGTTGGGCGGACTTAACTATGGCTACACCTTC.

Many counts were recorded for this clonotype. V and J are TRBV29-1 and TRBJ1-1; the D is unclear. Germline V gene sequence: CDR1 SQVTM, CDR2 ANQGSEA. Trimming removed 3 bases from V and 6 bases from J, with 5 bases in between. This CDR3 is built from 10 residues. This CDR3 reads CSVEGSEAFF. DNA of the CDR3: TGCAGCGTTGAGGGATCTGAAGCTTTCTTT.

In its sample, this clonotype was seen a few times. The chain is built from TRBV6-1 and TRBJ2-1; 7 bases fit TRBD2. This CDR3 spans 16 amino acids. The J segment lost 3 bases and the V segment lost 4 bases, leaving 9 bases of the junction unmatched. Germline V gene data show CDR1 as MNHNS and CDR2 as SASEGT. The CDR3: CASSAGSGTVYNEQFF. CDR3 bases: TGTGCCAGCAGTGCCGGGAGCGGGACGGTCTACAATGAGCAGTTCTTC.

This clonotype was picked up many times. This chain joins TRBV6-1 and TRBJ1-1; no clear D. Germline V gives CDR1 MNHNS, CDR2 SASEGT. CDR3 length equals 17 residues. Trimming took off 7 bases at V and 1 base at J, with 22 bases between the two ends. CDR3 sequence reads: CASKITGSSLSNTEAFF. The CDR3 DNA sequence: TGTGCCAGCAAGATAACCGGGTCGTCGCTATCGAACACTGAAGCTTTCTTT.

This clonotype was detected ten times or more. The chain uses TRBV12-3 or TRBV12-4 and TRBJ1-6; D unclear. CDR3 size: 14 residues. The V end lost 5 bases, the J end lost 0 bases, and 5 bases lay between the germline ends. CDR3 region: CASSLSSYNSPLHF. The CDR3 DNA reads as TGTGCCAGCAGTCTAAGCTCCTATAATTCACCCCTCCACTTT.

This clonotype was counted at least ten times. V usage is TRBV12-3 or TRBV12-4 and J usage is TRBJ2-3; possibly TRBD1 for D (6 bases). The V and J ends lost 10 bases and 4 bases respectively, with 12 bases between them. The CDR3 sequence is 12 residues long. This CDR3 reads CANLPGADTQYF. The CDR3 DNA follows: TGTGCCAACCTTCCAGGGGCAGATACGCAGTATTTT.

This clonotype was picked up many times. V gene TRBV6-1 combines with J gene TRBJ2-7; 11 bases are a match to TRBD2. The ends lost 8 bases at V and 4 bases at J; junction bases unmatched: 10. This CDR3 contains 15 residues. CDR1 is MNHNS and CDR2 is SASEGT in the germline V gene. CDR3 DNA sequence: TGTGCCAGCCAGATACTAGCGGGAGTCTCGTACGAGCAGTACGTC. This codes for CASQILAGVSYEQYV.

This clonotype was found many times. The genes are TRBV6-8 and TRBJ2-3; the match to TRBD2 covers 7 bases. Germline loops: CDR1 MNHGY, CDR2 SAAAGT. This CDR3 comprises 15 residues. Losses at the gene ends were 5 bases for V and 3 bases for J; bases not matched to a gene: 8. The CDR3, as DNA: TGTGCCAGCAGTCCAACGGGGGAGGGAACAGATACGCAGTATTTT. Translating it yields CASSPTGEGTDTQYF.

This clonotype was observed a few times. J is TRBJ2-7 and V is TRBV12-3 or TRBV12-4, with D tentatively TRBD1 (5 bases). The CDR3 contains 14 residues. Trimming shortened V by 7 bases and J by 6 bases, and 19 bases separated the two germline ends. CDR3 bases: TGTGCCAGCACCCAAACCGCAGGGCCCGGCGAGCAGTACTTC. Translation gives CASTQTAGPGEQYF.

This rearrangement joins TRBV14 to TRBJ1-3; D is ambiguous. Germline CDR1 and CDR2: SGHDN and FVKESK. The CDR3 contains 11 residues. Trimming removed 1 base from V and 8 bases from J, with 3 bases in between. CDR3 residues: CASSQADTIYF. CDR3 coding DNA: TGTGCCAGCAGCCAAGCAGACACCATATATTTT. Variable domain in full (rest from reference TRBV14 and TRBJ1-3): EAGVTQFPSHSVIEKGQTVTLRCDPISGHDNLYWYRRVMGKEIKFLLHFVKESKQDESGMPNNRFLAERTGGTYSTLKVQPAELEDSGVYFCASSQADTIYFGEGSWLTVV.